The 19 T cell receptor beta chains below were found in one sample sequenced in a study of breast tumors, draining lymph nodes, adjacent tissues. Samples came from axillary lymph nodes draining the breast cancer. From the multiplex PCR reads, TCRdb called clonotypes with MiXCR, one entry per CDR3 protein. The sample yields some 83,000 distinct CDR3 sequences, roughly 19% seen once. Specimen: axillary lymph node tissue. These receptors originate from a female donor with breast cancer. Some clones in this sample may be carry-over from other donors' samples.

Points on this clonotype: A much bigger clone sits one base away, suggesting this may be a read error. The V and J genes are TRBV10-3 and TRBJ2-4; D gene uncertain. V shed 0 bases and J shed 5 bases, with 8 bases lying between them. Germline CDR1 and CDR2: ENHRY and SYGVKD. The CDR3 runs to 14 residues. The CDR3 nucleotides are TGTGCCATCAGTGAGTCGTCAGGAGAAAACATTCAGTACTTC. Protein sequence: CAISESSGENIQYF.

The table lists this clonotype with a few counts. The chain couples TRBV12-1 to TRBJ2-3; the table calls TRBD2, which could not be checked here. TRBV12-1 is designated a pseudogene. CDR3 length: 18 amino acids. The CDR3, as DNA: TGTGCCAGCAGCTCCACTAGCGGGAGGGCCGTCGGGTCAGATACGCAGTATTTT. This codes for CASSSTSGRAVGSDTQYF.

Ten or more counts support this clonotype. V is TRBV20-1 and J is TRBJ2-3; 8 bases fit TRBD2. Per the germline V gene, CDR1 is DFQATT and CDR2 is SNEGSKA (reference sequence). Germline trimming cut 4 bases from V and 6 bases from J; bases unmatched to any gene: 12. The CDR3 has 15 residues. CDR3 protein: CSAKITSGLGDTQYF. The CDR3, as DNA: TGCAGTGCTAAGATAACTAGCGGTCTGGGGGATACGCAGTATTTT.

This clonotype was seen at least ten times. CDR3 nucleotides: TGTGCCAGCAGTGAATGGGGGCGCGACTATGGCTACACCTTC. It encodes CASSEWGRDYGYTF. The J gene is TRBJ1-2, the V gene TRBV2, with a possible D match to TRBD1 (6 bases). Trimming removed 2 bases from V and 3 bases from J, with 10 bases in between. The CDR3 is made up of 14 amino acids. The germline V gene has CDR1 SNHLY and CDR2 FYNNEI.

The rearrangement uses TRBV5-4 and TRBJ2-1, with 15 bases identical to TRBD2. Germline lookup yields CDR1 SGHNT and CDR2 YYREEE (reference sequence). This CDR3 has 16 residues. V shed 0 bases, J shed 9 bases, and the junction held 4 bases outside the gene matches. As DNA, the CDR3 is TGTGCCAGCAGCTTGGCCGGGACTAGCGGGAGGAGTGAGCAGTTCTTC. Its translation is CASSLAGTSGRSEQFF. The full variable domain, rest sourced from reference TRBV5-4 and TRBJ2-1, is ETGVTQSPTHLIKTRGQQVTLRCSSQSGHNTVSWYQQALGQGPQFIFQYYREEENGRGNFPPRFSGLQFPNYSSELNVNALELDDSALYLCASSLAGTSGRSEQFFGPGTRLTVL.

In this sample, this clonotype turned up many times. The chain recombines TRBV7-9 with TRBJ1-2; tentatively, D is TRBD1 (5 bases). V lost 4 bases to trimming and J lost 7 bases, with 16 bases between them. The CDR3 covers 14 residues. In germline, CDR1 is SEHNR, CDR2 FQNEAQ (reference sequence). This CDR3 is CASSYGQSQGGYTF. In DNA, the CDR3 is TGTGCCAGCAGCTACGGACAATCCCAAGGTGGCTACACCTTC.

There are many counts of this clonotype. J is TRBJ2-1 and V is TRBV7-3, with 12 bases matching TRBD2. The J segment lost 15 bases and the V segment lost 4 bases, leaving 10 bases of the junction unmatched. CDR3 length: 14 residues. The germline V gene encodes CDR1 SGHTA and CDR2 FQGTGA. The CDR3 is CASSSGTSGWAMFF. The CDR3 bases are TGTGCCAGCAGCTCGGGGACTAGCGGGTGGGCCATGTTCTTC.

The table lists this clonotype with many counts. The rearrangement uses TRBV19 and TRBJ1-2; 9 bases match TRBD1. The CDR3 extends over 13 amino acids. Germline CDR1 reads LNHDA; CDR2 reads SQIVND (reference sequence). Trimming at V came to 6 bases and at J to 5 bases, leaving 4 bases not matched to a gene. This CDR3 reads CASSIGQGYGYTF. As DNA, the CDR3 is TGTGCCAGTAGCATCGGACAGGGGTATGGCTACACCTTC.

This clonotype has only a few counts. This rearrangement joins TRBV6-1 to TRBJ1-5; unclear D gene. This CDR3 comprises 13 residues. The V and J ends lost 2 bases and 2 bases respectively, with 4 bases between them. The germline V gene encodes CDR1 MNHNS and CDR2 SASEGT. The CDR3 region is CASSETGNQPQHF. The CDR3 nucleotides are TGTGCCAGCAGTGAAACAGGCAATCAGCCCCAGCATTTT.

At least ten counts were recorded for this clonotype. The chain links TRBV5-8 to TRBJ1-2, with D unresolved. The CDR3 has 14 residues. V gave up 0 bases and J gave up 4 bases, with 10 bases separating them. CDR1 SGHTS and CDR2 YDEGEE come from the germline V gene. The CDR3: CASSLVGQVYGYTF. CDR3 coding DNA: TGTGCCAGCAGCTTGGTCGGCCAGGTCTATGGCTACACCTTC. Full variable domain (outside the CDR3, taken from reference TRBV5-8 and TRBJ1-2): EAGVTQSPTHLIKTRGQQATLRCSPISGHTSVYWYQQALGLGLQFLLWYDEGEERNRGNFPPRFSGRQFPNYSSELNVNALELEDSALYLCASSLVGQVYGYTFGSGTRLTVV.

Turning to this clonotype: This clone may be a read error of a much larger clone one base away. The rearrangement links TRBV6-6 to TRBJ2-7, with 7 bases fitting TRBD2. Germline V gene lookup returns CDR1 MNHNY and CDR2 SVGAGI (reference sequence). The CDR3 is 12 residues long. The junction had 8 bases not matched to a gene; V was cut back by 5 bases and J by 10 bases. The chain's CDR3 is CASSPYRAGQYF. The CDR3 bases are TGTGCCAGCAGTCCATATAGAGCGGGACAGTACTTC.

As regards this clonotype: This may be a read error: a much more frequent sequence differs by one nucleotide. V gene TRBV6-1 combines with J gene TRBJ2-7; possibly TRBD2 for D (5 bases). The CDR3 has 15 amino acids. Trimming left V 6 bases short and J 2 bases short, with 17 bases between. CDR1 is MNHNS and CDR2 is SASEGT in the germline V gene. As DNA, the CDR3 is TGTGCCAGCAGCCCGGTGAGGGAAGGCCCCTACGAGCAGTACTTC. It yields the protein CASSPVREGPYEQYF.

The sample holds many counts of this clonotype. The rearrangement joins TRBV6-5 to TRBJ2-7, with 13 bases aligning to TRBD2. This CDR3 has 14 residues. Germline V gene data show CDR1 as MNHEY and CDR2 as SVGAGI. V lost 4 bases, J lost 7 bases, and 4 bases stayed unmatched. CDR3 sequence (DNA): TGTGCCAGCAGTTCCGGGACTAGCGGGAAGGAGCAGTACTTC. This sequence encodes CASSSGTSGKEQYF.

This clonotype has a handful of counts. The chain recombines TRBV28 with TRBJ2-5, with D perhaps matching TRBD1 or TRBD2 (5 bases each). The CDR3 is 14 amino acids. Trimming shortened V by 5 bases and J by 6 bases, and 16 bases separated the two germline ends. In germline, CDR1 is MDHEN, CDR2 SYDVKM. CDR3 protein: CASSPGTAGKTQYF. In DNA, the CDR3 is TGTGCCAGCAGTCCAGGGACCGCCGGAAAGACCCAGTACTTC.

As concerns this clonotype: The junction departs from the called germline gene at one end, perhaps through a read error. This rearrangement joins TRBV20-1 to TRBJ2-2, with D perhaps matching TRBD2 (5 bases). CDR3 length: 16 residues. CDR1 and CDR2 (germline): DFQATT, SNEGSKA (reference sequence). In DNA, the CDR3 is TGCAGTGCTAGAGGTGAGGAGCTCTCCGACACCGGGGAGCTGTCTTTT. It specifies CSARGEELSDTGELSF.

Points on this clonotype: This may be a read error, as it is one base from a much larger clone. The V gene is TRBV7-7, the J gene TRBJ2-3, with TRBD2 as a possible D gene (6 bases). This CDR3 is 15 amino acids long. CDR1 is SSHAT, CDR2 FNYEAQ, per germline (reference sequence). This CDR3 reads CASSAGGGLGVTQYF. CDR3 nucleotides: TGTGCTAGCAGCGCTGGCGGAGGGCTGGGAGTTACGCAGTATTTT. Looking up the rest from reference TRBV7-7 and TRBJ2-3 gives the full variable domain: GAGVSQSPRYKVTKRGQDVTLRCDPISSHATLYWYQQALGQGPEFLTYFNYEAQPDKSGLPSDRFSAERPEGSISTLTIQRTEQRDSAMYRCASSAGGGLGVTQYFGPGTRLTVL.

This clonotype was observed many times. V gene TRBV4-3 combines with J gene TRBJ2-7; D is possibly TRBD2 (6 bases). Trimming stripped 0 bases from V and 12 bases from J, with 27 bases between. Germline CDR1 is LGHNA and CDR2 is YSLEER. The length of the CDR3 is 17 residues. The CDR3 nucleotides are TGCGCCAGCAGCCAAGAAAATGGAGGGAGCCCCCTGCGTGGTGTGTACTTC. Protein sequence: CASSQENGGSPLRGVYF.

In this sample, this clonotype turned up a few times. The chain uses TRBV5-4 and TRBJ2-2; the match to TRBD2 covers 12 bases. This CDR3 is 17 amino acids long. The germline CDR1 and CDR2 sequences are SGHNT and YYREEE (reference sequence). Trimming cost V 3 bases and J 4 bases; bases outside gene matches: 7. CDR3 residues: CASSYRTSGILTGELFF. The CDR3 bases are TGTGCCAGCAGCTATCGGACTAGCGGGATACTCACCGGGGAGCTGTTTTTT.

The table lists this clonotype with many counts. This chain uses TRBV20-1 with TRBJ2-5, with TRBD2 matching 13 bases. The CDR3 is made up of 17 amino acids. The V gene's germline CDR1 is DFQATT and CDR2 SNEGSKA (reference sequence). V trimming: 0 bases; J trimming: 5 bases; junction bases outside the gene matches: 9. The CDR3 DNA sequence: TGCAGTGCTAGAGATCCTGGGACTAGCGGGGCCCGTGAGACCCAGTACTTC. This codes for CSARDPGTSGARETQYF.